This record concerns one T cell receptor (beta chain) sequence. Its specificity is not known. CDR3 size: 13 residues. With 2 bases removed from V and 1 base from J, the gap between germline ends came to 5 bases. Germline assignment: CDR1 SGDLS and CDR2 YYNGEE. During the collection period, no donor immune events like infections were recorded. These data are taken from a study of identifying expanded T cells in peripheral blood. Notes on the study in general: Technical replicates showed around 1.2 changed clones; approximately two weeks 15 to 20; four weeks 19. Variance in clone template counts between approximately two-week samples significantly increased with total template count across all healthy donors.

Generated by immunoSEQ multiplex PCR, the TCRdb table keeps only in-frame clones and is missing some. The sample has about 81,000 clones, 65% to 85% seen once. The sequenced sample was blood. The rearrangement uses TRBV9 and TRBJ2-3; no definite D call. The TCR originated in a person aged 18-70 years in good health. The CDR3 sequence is CASSVDGTDTQYF. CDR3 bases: TGTGCCAGCAGCGTGGACGGCACAGATACGCAGTATTTT. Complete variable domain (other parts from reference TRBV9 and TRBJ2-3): DSGVTQTPKHLITATGQRVTLRCSPRSGDLSVYWYQQSLDQGLQFLIQYYNGEERAKGNILERFSAQQFPDLHSELNLSSLELGDSALYFCASSVDGTDTQYFGPGTRLTVL.